This T cell receptor (beta chain) was obtained from a study of response to subunit inactivated influenza vaccine. This clonotype turned up a few times. TCRdb reprocessed the RT-PCR reads via MiXCR and lists one record per CDR3 protein. The data show about 570,000 distinct CDR3 sequences, about 11% seen once. The CDR3 loop spans 13 amino acids. The germline V gene has CDR1 ENHRY and CDR2 SYGVKD. V gave up 5 bases and J gave up 5 bases; unmatched junction bases: 2. In addition, the sample was reused for a study of T cells expressing NK-cell markers. As that study records: For TCR beta, cDNA was produced by 5'RACE template switching with UMIs. Obtained from sorted CD3+CD56+NKG2C+, CD3+CD56+NKG2C- and CD3+CD56-NKG2C+ T cells were the TCR beta repertoires. Dominant NKG2C+ clonotypes in roughly 6 donors made up roughly 1.0-7.0% of CD8+ T cells.

Sequencing was performed on PBMCs from blood, taken on the day of vaccination. J is TRBJ2-3 and V is TRBV10-3; TRBD1 matches 9 bases. This clonotype originated in a man aged 50-60 years who received an inactivated influenza vaccine. DNA of the CDR3: TGTGCCATCAGTCGGACAGGGGAAGATACGCAGTATTTT. Amino acids: CAISRTGEDTQYF.